This T cell receptor (beta chain) is drawn from a study of T-cell memory formation after mild COVID-19. TCRdb called the 5' RACE reads again in MiXCR, with one record for every CDR3 protein. The data show 400,000 to 500,000 distinct CDR3 sequences, roughly 18% seen once. Germline CDR1 and CDR2: SNHLY and FYNNEI. Trimming shortened V by 2 bases and J by 4 bases, and 8 bases separated the two germline ends. There are 13 residues in the CDR3. V gene TRBV2 combines with J gene TRBJ2-5; D perhaps matches TRBD2 (6 bases). The sequencing sample was made of PBMCs or a T cell subset sorted from them (not recorded which). The source is a man younger than 35 who had mild COVID-19 (a few samples of this study predate the infection). Cell type and time point are not known. The CDR3, as DNA: TGTGCCAGCAGTGAAACTAGCCCAGAGACCCAGTACTTC. Its translation is CASSETSPETQYF.